This T cell receptor (beta chain) derives from a study of T cells expressing NK-cell markers. About the research overall: Sequencing of TCR beta repertoires drew on sorted CD3+CD56+NKG2C+, CD3+CD56+NKG2C- and CD3+CD56-NKG2C+ T cells. Whole-study findings and limits: Also leading the CD3+CD56-NKG2C+ fraction in a handful of donors were these clonotypes.

A word on this clonotype: No antigen is known for it.

TCR beta cDNA was made by 5'RACE template switching with UMIs. TCRdb reprocessed the 5' RACE reads; each CDR3 protein has one entry and no DNA is given. The table lists about 550,000 distinct CDR3 sequences. The CDR3 runs 14 residues. Input material: blood T cells: a sorted CD56 or NKG2C T cell subset, CD4+ or CD8+ T cells, or bulk PBMC T cells (not recorded which). The J gene is TRBJ1-1, the V gene TRBV12-3 or TRBV12-4; no DNA is available, so the TRBD1 call from TCRdb remains unchecked. The origin of this receptor is a man aged 18 to 29 in good health. The CDR3 protein is CASSLLRADTEAFF.